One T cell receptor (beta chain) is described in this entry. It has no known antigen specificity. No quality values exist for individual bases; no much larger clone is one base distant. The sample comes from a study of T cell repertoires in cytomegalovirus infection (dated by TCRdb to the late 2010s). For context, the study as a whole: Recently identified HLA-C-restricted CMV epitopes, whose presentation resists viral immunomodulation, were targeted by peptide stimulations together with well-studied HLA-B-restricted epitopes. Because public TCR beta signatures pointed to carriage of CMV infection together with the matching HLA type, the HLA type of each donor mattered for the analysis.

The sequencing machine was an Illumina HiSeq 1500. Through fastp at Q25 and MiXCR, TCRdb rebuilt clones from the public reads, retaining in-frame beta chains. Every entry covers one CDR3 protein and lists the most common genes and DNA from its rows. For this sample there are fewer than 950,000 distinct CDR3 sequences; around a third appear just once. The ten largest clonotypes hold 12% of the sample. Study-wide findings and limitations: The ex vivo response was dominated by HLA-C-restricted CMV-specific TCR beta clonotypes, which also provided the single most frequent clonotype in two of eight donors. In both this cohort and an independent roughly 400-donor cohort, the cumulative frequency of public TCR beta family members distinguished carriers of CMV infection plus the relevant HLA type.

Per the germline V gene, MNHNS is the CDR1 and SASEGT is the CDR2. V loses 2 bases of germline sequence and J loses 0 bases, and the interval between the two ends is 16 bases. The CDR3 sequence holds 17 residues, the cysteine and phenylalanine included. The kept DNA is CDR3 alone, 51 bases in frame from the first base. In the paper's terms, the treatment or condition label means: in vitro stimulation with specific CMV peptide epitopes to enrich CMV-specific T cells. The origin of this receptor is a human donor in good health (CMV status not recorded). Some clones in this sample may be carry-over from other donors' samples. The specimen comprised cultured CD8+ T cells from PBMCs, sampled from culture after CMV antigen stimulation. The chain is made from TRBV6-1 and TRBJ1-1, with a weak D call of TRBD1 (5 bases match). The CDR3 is CASSETGGFGMNTEAFF. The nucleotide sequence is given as TGTGCCAGCAGTGAAACAGGAGGGTTTGGGATGAACACTGAAGCTTTCTTT.